These 12 T cell receptor beta chains came from one sample sequenced in a study of T cells in Graves' hyperthyroidism and ophthalmopathy. Using RNA transcripts as the source, TCR beta CDR3 regions were amplified. A set of HTBI primers served as the primers for a first-round RT-PCR of the TCR CDR3. TCRdb analysed the multiplex PCR reads with MiXCR anew, one entry per CDR3 protein. Altogether fewer than 600,000 distinct CDR3 sequences are present, about 14% being singletons, with the ten largest covering approximately 15%. The specimen was blood. These receptors were obtained from a middle-aged woman with Graves' hyperthyroidism.

This clonotype has ten or more counts. This sequence joins TRBV12-3 or TRBV12-4 and TRBJ1-1; D unclear. The CDR3 contains 14 residues. V lost 5 bases, J lost 0 bases, and 10 bases lay in between. CDR3 DNA sequence: TGTGCCAGCAGTCCCCGTAACCTGAACACTGAAGCTTTCTTT. As protein: CASSPRNLNTEAFF.

This clonotype has a handful of counts. A single base separates this from a much larger clone, so it may be a read error. This sequence joins TRBV28 and TRBJ2-3; 9 nucleotides line up with TRBD1. Germline CDR1 MDHEN, CDR2 SYDVKM. This CDR3 contains 15 residues. The CDR3 region is CAGSSGQGPTDTQYF. The CDR3 DNA reads as TGTGCCGGCAGTTCGGGACAGGGCCCCACAGATACGCAGTATTTT.

This clonotype has just a few counts. The chain combines TRBV30 with TRBJ1-2, with unresolved D. Trimming took off 4 bases at V and 2 bases at J, with 5 bases between the two ends. The CDR3 extends over 11 amino acids. CDR1 and CDR2 (germline): GTSNPN, SVGIG (reference sequence). The DNA for the CDR3 is TGTGCCTGGACTAAGAACTATGGCTACACCTTC. This translates into CAWTKNYGYTF.

This clonotype was recorded at least ten times. V and J are TRBV20-1 and TRBJ1-1, with D unresolved. The CDR3 is 14 residues long. Germline CDR1 is DFQATT and CDR2 is SNEGSKA (reference sequence). Trimming pared 0 bases from V and 3 bases from J, leaving 11 bases between. The CDR3 sequence is CSARESPWDTEAFF. The CDR3 DNA sequence: TGCAGTGCTAGAGAATCTCCGTGGGACACTGAAGCTTTCTTT.

The rearrangement uses TRBV7-8 and TRBJ1-4; D may be TRBD1 (5 bases). The CDR3 contains 14 residues. Germline CDR1 and CDR2: SGHVS and FQNEAQ. V lost 4 bases to trimming and J lost 8 bases, with 14 bases between them. CDR3 protein: CASSYRGGGEKLFF. CDR3 nucleotides: TGTGCCAGCAGCTACCGGGGGGGGGGGGAAAAACTGTTTTTT.

Many counts were recorded for this clonotype. The rearrangement links TRBV3-1 to TRBJ1-1; D not resolved. The CDR3 is made up of 15 amino acids. Germline V gives CDR1 LGHDT, CDR2 YNNKEL (reference sequence). Trimming took off 0 bases at V and 0 bases at J, with 8 bases between the two ends. CDR3 region: CASSQEVLLNTEAFF. As DNA, the CDR3 is TGTGCCAGCAGCCAAGAAGTCCTCTTGAACACTGAAGCTTTCTTT.

This clonotype came up many times. V and J are TRBV20-1 and TRBJ2-3; 8 bases are a match to TRBD2. Germline trimming cut 3 bases from V and 3 bases from J; bases unmatched to any gene: 5. CDR3 length equals 14 residues. Germline CDR1 is DFQATT and CDR2 is SNEGSKA (reference sequence). The chain's CDR3 is CSASAGGNTDTQYF. CDR3 nucleotide sequence: TGCAGTGCTAGCGCGGGAGGCAATACAGATACGCAGTATTTT.

This clonotype has ten or more counts. The rearrangement joins TRBV2 to TRBJ1-1, with TRBD1 identical over 8 bases. Trimming at V came to 4 bases and at J to 7 bases, leaving 5 bases not matched to a gene. Germline values: CDR1 SNHLY, CDR2 FYNNEI. The CDR3 consists of 13 residues. Here the CDR3 DNA reads TGTGCCAGCAGTGCCGACGGGACAGGTGAAGCTTTCTTT. Protein sequence: CASSADGTGEAFF. Filled out from reference TRBV2 and TRBJ1-1, the complete variable domain reads EPEVTQTPSHQVTQMGQEVILRCVPISNHLYFYWYRQILGQKVEFLVSFYNNEISEKSEIFDDQFSVERPDGSNFTLKIRSTKLEDSAMYFCASSADGTGEAFFGQGTRLTVV.

At least ten counts were recorded for this clonotype. V usage is TRBV20-1 and J usage is TRBJ2-7; maybe TRBD1 (5 bases). CDR3 length: 15 residues. Germline CDR1 reads DFQATT; CDR2 reads SNEGSKA (reference sequence). The ends were cut back, 0 bases at V and 7 bases at J, with 19 bases in the middle. The CDR3: CSARDLRQGPGEQYF. The CDR3 coding sequence is TGCAGTGCTAGAGATCTTCGGCAGGGCCCTGGGGAGCAGTACTTC.

At least ten counts were recorded for this clonotype. The rearrangement joins TRBV6-7 to TRBJ2-5; D might be TRBD2 (6 bases). TRBV6-7 has ORF status, its function being uncertain. V lost 0 bases and J lost 4, with 21 bases in between. The CDR3 runs 18 residues. The CDR3 region is CASSYSSGGQTYPETQYF. CDR3 coding DNA: TGTGCCAGCAGTTACTCGAGCGGAGGGCAGACCTATCCAGAGACCCAGTACTTC.

In its sample, this clonotype was seen many times. The chain is built from TRBV15 and TRBJ1-2, with TRBD1 matching 7 bases. V lost 0 bases and J lost 6; bases outside the gene matches: 7. Per germline, CDR1 LNHNV and CDR2 YYDKDF (reference sequence). The CDR3 covers 15 residues. The CDR3 loop reads CATSRDRRQGDGYTF. CDR3 DNA sequence: TGTGCCACCAGCAGAGATCGACGGCAGGGGGATGGCTACACCTTC.

This clonotype appeared many times. The rearrangement uses TRBV27 and TRBJ2-7, with TRBD1 matching over 9 bases. Germline V CDR1 and CDR2: MNHEY, SMNVEV (reference sequence). The CDR3 extends over 15 amino acids. With 5 bases clipped from V and 3 bases from J, the junction kept 8 bases outside the gene matches. CDR3 coding DNA: TGTGCCAGCAGTCTGACTTTGGGACAGGGCTACGAGCAGTACTTC. This sequence encodes CASSLTLGQGYEQYF.